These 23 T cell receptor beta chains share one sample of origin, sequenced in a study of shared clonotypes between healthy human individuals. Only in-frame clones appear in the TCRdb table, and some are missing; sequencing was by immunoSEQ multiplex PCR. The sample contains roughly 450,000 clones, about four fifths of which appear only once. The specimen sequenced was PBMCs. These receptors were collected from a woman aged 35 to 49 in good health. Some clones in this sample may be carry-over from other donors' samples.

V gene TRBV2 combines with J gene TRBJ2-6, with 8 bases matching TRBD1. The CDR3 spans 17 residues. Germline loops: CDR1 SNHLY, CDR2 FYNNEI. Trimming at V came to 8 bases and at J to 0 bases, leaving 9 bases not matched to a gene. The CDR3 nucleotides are TGTGCCAGCGCACCGGGACAGGTTTTCTCTGGGGCCAACGTCCTGACTTTC. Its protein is CASAPGQVFSGANVLTF.

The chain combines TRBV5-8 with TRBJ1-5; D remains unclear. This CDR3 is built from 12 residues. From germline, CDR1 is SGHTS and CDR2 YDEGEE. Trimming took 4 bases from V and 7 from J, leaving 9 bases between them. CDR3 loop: CASSNRDQPQHF. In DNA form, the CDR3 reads TGTGCCAGCAGCAACCGCGACCAGCCCCAGCATTTT.

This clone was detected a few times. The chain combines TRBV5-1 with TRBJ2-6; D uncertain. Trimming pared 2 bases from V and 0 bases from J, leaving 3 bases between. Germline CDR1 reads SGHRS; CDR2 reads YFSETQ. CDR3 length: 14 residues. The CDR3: CASSFSSGANVLTF. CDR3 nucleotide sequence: TGCGCCAGCAGCTTTTCCTCTGGGGCCAACGTCCTGACTTTC.

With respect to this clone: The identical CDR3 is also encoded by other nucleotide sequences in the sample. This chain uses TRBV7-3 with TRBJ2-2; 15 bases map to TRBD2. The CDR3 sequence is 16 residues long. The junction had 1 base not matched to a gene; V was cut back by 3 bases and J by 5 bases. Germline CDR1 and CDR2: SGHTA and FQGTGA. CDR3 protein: CASSLGLAGGTGELFF. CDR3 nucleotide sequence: TGTGCCAGCAGCTTGGGACTAGCGGGAGGAACCGGGGAGCTGTTTTTT.

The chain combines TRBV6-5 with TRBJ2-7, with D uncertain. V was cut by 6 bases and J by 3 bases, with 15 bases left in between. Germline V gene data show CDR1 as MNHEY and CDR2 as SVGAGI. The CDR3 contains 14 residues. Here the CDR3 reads CASRPSKQHYEQYF. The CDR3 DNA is TGTGCCAGCAGACCTTCCAAGCAACACTACGAGCAGTACTTC.

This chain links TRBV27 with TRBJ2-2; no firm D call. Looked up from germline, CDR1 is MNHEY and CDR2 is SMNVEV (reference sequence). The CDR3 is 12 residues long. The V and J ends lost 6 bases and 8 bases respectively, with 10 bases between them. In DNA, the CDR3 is TGTGCCAGCAGGCCCCTACGGGGGGAGCTGTTTTTT. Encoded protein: CASRPLRGELFF.

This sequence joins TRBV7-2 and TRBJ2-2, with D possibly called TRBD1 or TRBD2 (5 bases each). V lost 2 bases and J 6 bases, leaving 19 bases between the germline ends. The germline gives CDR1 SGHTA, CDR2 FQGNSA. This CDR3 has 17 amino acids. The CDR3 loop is CASSLWASGTMAGELFF. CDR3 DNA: TGTGCCAGCAGCTTATGGGCATCGGGGACGATGGCCGGGGAGCTGTTTTTT.

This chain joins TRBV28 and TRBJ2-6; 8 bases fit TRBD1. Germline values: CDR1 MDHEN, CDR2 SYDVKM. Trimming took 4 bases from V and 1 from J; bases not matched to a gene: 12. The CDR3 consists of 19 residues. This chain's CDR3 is CASSSVMGQEVSGANVLTF. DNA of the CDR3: TGTGCCAGCAGTTCAGTTATGGGACAGGAAGTATCTGGGGCCAACGTCCTGACTTTC.

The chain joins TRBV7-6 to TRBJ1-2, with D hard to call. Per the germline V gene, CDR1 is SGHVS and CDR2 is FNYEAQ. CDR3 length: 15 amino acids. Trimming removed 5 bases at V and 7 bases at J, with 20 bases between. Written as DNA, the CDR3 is TGTGCCAGCAGCCTAACCGGAACCTCTCTGGGTGGCTACACCTTC. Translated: CASSLTGTSLGGYTF.

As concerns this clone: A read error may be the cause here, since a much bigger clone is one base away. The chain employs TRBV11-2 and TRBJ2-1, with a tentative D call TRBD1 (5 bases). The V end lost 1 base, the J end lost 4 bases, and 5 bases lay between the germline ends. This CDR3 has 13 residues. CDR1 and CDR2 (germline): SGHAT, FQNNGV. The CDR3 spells CASSLGQYNEQFF. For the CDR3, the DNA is TGTGCCAGCAGCTTAGGACAGTACAATGAGCAGTTCTTC. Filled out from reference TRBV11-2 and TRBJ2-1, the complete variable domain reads EAGVAQSPRYKIIEKRQSVAFWCNPISGHATLYWYQQILGQGPKLLIQFQNNGVVDDSQLPKDRFSAERLKGVDSTLKIQPAKLEDSAVYLCASSLGQYNEQFFGPGTRLTVL.

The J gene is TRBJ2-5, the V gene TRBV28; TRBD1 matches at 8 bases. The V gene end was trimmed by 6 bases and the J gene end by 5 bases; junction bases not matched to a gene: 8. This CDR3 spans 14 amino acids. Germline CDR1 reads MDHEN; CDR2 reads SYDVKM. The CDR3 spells CASRPTGVGETQYF. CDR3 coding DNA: TGTGCCAGCAGACCGACAGGGGTGGGGGAGACCCAGTACTTC.

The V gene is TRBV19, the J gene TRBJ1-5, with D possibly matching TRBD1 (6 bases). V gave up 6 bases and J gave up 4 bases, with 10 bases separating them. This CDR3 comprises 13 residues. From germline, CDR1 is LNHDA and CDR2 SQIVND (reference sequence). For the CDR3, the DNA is TGTGCCAGTAGCTACAGGGAGAATCAGCCCCAGCATTTT. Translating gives CASSYRENQPQHF. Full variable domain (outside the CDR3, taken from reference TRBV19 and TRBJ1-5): DGGITQSPKYLFRKEGQNVTLSCEQNLNHDAMYWYRQDPGQGLRLIYYSQIVNDFQKGDIAEGYSVSREKKESFPLTVTSAQKNPTAFYLCASSYRENQPQHFGDGTRLSIL.

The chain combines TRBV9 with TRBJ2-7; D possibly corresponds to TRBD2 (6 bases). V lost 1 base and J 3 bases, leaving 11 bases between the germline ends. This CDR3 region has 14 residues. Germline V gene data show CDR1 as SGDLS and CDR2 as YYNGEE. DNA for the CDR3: TGTGCCAGCAGCGTAAGCGGGCAGGGCTACGAGCAGTACTTC. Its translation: CASSVSGQGYEQYF. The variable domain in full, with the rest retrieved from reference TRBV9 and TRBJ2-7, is DSGVTQTPKHLITATGQRVTLRCSPRSGDLSVYWYQQSLDQGLQFLIQYYNGEERAKGNILERFSAQQFPDLHSELNLSSLELGDSALYFCASSVSGQGYEQYFGPGTRLTVT.

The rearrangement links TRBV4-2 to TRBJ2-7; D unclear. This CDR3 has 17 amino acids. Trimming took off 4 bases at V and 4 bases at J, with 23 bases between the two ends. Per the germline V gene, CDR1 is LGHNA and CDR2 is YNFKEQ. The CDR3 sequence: CASSPYIASVKIYEQYF. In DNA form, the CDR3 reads TGTGCCAGCAGCCCCTATATCGCTAGTGTGAAGATTTACGAGCAGTACTTC.

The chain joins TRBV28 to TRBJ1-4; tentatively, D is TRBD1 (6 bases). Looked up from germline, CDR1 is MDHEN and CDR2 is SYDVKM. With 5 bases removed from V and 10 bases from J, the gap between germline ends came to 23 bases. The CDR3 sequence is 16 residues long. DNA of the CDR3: TGTGCCAGCAGTCCCCCCTCGGGGGCTACGGGGGGAAAACTGTTTTTT. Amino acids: CASSPPSGATGGKLFF.

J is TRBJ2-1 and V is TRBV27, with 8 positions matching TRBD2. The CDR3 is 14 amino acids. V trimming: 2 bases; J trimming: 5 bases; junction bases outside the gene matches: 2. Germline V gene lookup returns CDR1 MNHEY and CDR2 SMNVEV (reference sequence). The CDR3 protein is CASSLAGGNNEQFF. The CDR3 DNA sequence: TGTGCCAGCAGTTTAGCGGGAGGTAACAATGAGCAGTTCTTC.

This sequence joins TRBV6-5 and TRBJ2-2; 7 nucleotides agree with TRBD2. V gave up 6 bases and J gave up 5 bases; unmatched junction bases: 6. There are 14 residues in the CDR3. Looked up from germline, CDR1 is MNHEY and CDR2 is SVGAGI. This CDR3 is CASSTLRGTGELFF. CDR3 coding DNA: TGTGCCAGCAGCACCCTGCGGGGGACCGGGGAGCTGTTTTTT.

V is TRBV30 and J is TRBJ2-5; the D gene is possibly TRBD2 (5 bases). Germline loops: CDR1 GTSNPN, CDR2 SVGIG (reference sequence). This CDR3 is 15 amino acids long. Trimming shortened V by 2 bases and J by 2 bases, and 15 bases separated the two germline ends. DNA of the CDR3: TGTGCCTGGAGTCTGGGAGTAACGGATCAAGAGACCCAGTACTTC. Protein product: CAWSLGVTDQETQYF.

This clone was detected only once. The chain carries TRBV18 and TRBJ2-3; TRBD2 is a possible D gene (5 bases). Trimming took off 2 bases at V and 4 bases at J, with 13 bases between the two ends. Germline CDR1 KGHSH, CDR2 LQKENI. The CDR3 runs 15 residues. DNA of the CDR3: TGTGCCAGCTCACCAATCCTTGGAGCGGCAGATACGCAGTATTTT. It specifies CASSPILGAADTQYF.

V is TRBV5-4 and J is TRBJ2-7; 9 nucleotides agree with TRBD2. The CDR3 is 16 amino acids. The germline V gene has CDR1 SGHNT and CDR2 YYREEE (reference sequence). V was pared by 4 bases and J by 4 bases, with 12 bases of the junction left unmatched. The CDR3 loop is CASSPSGGGRGYEQYF. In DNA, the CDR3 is TGTGCCAGCAGCCCTTCGGGGGGCGGGAGGGGGTACGAGCAGTACTTC.

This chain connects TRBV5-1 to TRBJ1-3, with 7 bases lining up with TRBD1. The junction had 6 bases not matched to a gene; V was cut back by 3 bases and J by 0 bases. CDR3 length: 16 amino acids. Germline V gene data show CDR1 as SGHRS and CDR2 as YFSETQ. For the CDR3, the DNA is TGCGCCAGCAGCTCGAACTCAGGGGGCTCTGGAAACACCATATATTTT. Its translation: CASSSNSGGSGNTIYF.

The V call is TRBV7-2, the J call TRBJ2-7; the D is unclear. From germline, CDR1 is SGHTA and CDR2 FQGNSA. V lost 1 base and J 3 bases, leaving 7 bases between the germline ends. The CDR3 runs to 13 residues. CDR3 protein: CASSLDINYEQYF. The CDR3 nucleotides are TGTGCCAGCAGCTTAGACATCAACTACGAGCAGTACTTC.

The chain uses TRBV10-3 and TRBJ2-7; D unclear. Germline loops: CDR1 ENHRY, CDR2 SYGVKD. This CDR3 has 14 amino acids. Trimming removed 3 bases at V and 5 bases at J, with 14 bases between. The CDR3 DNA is TGTGCCATCAGTGAATTGGCGTCGCTCAACGAGCAGTACTTC. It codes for CAISELASLNEQYF.